A single sample is the source of the 17 T cell receptor beta chains below, sequenced in a study of blood T cell repertoires in COVID-19. Profiled with immunoSEQ multiplex PCR; TCRdb holds only in-frame clones, not every one. This sample has some 74,000 clones, with 79% found just once. Input material: peripheral blood. The receptors come from a woman aged 45 to 65 with acute or convalescent COVID-19.

V is TRBV4-3 and J is TRBJ2-3; D not certain. Germline V gives CDR1 LGHNA, CDR2 YSLEER. The CDR3 spans 13 residues. V shed 3 bases and J shed 1 base, with 5 bases lying between them. The CDR3 coding sequence is TGCGCCAGCAGCCAGCCGGGCACAGATACGCAGTATTTT. It is translated as CASSQPGTDTQYF.

The gene calls are TRBV27 and TRBJ1-1, with D maybe TRBD1 (6 bases). The CDR3 length is 17 residues. CDR1 and CDR2 from the germline V gene are MNHEY and SMNVEV (reference sequence). Between the trimmed V and J ends, which lost 2 bases and 3 bases, there was a span of 19 bases. CDR3 bases: TGTGCCAGCAGTTTAGCCCAGACAGGTGGATTCGACACTGAAGCTTTCTTT. Its protein is CASSLAQTGGFDTEAFF.

The chain couples TRBV2 to TRBJ2-1, with a weak D call TRBD1 (5 bases). The CDR3 contains 15 residues. Trimming stripped 8 bases from V and 2 bases from J, with 16 bases between. The germline V gene encodes CDR1 SNHLY and CDR2 FYNNEI. The CDR3 is CASWGGATTYNEQFF. The CDR3 region has the DNA TGTGCCAGCTGGGGTGGGGCTACCACCTACAATGAGCAGTTCTTC.

This sequence joins TRBV20-1 and TRBJ2-7, with TRBD2 as a possible D gene (6 bases). This CDR3 is built from 14 residues. Looked up from germline, CDR1 is DFQATT and CDR2 is SNEGSKA (reference sequence). Trimming shortened V by 3 bases and J by 7 bases, and 19 bases separated the two germline ends. This chain's CDR3 is CSASRGGVEREQYF. The CDR3 DNA sequence: TGCAGTGCTAGTCGTGGAGGGGTCGAAAGGGAGCAGTACTTC.

CDR3 amino acids: CASSQDVQGALGYTF. The CDR3, as DNA: TGTGCCAGCAGCCAAGATGTGCAGGGGGCGCTTGGCTACACCTTC. The J gene is TRBJ1-2, the V gene TRBV4-2; 8 nucleotides align to TRBD1. The CDR3 spans 15 residues. CDR1 LGHNA and CDR2 YNFKEQ come from the germline V gene. The V and J ends lost 0 bases and 7 bases, in that order; junction bases with no gene match: 7.

The rearrangement links TRBV2 to TRBJ2-1; TRBD1 aligns across 7 bases. V lost 6 bases and J lost 1; bases outside the gene matches: 9. The CDR3 is made up of 16 amino acids. The V gene's germline CDR1 is SNHLY and CDR2 FYNNEI. For the CDR3, the DNA is TGTGCCAGCAGGCGAGTTGGGGACAGTTCCTACAATGAGCAGTTCTTC. It is translated as CASRRVGDSSYNEQFF.

The chain has TRBV7-2 and TRBJ2-3; D unresolved. Germline CDR1 reads SGHTA; CDR2 reads FQGNSA. V dropped 1 base and J dropped 3 bases, with 11 bases sitting between them. The CDR3 covers 15 residues. CDR3 sequence: CASSLGPVRTDTQYF. In nucleotides, the CDR3 is TGTGCCAGCAGCTTAGGTCCGGTCAGGACAGATACGCAGTATTTT.

The rearrangement uses TRBV10-1 and TRBJ1-4, with D possibly matching TRBD1 (6 bases). V was shortened by 0 bases and J by 3 bases, with 17 bases between the two germline ends. The CDR3 contains 18 residues. Germline assignment: CDR1 WNHNN and CDR2 SYGVQD (reference sequence). The CDR3 coding sequence is TGCGCCAGCAGTGAGTCGGGGAGGGGGATGGGATCTAATGAAAAACTGTTTTTT. This translates into CASSESGRGMGSNEKLFF.

The chain carries TRBV9 and TRBJ1-2; D is unclear. V lost 0 bases and J 4 bases, leaving 10 bases between the germline ends. Germline V gives CDR1 SGDLS, CDR2 YYNGEE. The CDR3 runs to 14 residues. The DNA for the CDR3 is TGTGCCAGCAGCGTAGCGGAGGGCCCCTATGGCTACACCTTC. It is translated as CASSVAEGPYGYTF.

The rearrangement links TRBV18 to TRBJ1-3; 7 nucleotides match TRBD1. V was pared by 6 bases and J by 0 bases, with 11 bases of the junction left unmatched. The germline gives CDR1 KGHSH, CDR2 LQKENI. This CDR3 is built from 17 residues. The CDR3 nucleotides read TGTGCCAGCTCCCCCGGGACAGCTGACCGCTCTGGAAACACCATATATTTT. Protein: CASSPGTADRSGNTIYF.

V usage is TRBV19 and J usage is TRBJ2-5; D is perhaps TRBD2 (5 bases). Per germline, CDR1 LNHDA and CDR2 SQIVND (reference sequence). V was pared by 4 bases and J by 1 base, with 22 bases between. The CDR3 is made up of 18 amino acids. CDR3 nucleotides: TGTGCCAGTAGTAGGTCCGTCGGGGATGGCTATCTCCAAGAGACCCAGTACTTC. This sequence encodes CASSRSVGDGYLQETQYF.

The rearrangement joins TRBV5-1 to TRBJ2-5; 10 nucleotides align to TRBD2. Germline CDR1 is SGHRS and CDR2 is YFSETQ. V lost 5 bases to trimming and J lost 3 bases; unmatched junction nucleotides: 7. This CDR3 is 15 amino acids long. In DNA form, the CDR3 reads TGCGCCAGCAGGCGTATCCTAGCGGGGGAAGAGACCCAGTACTTC. Encoded protein: CASRRILAGEETQYF. Variable domain in full (rest from reference TRBV5-1 and TRBJ2-5): KAGVTQTPRYLIKTRGQQVTLSCSPISGHRSVSWYQQTPGQGLQFLFEYFSETQRNKGNFPGRFSGRQFSNSRSEMNVSTLELGDSALYLCASRRILAGEETQYFGPGTRLLVL.

The J gene is TRBJ2-2, the V gene TRBV19, with D perhaps TRBD1 (5 bases). The CDR3 spans 14 residues. Germline V CDR1 and CDR2: LNHDA, SQIVND (reference sequence). V was trimmed by 6 bases and J by 0 bases, leaving 8 bases between them. The CDR3 sequence: CASRRQTNTGELFF. The DNA for the CDR3 is TGTGCCAGTAGAAGACAGACGAACACCGGGGAGCTGTTTTTT.

The gene calls are TRBV2 and TRBJ2-5, with D perhaps matching TRBD2 (5 bases). Germline loops: CDR1 SNHLY, CDR2 FYNNEI. The CDR3 totals 15 residues. V lost 6 bases and J 0 bases, leaving 14 bases between the germline ends. The CDR3 reads CASRDGLSYQETQYF. CDR3 DNA: TGTGCCAGCAGGGACGGACTCTCGTACCAAGAGACCCAGTACTTC.

The table lists this clone with a count of one. Other DNA sequences in the sample encode the same CDR3. The V call is TRBV20-1, the J call TRBJ1-1; 7 positions match TRBD1. This CDR3 spans 11 amino acids. The V gene end was trimmed by 6 bases and the J gene end by 5 bases; junction bases not matched to a gene: 3. Per the germline V gene, CDR1 is DFQATT and CDR2 is SNEGSKA (reference sequence). The CDR3 here is CSANRGTEAFF. CDR3 sequence (DNA): TGCAGTGCGAACAGGGGAACTGAAGCTTTCTTT.

The chain joins TRBV18 to TRBJ1-5; D unresolved. CDR1 KGHSH and CDR2 LQKENI come from the germline V gene. The length of the CDR3 is 13 residues. Trimming left V 3 bases short and J 7 bases short, with 10 bases between. Written as DNA, the CDR3 is TGTGCCAGCTCACCGGAAGACGGGCAGCCCCAGCATTTT. This codes for CASSPEDGQPQHF.

Here the CDR3 reads CASSRDRVENEKLFF. DNA for the CDR3: TGTGCCAGCAGTAGAGACAGGGTAGAGAATGAAAAACTGTTTTTT. V and J are TRBV6-5 and TRBJ1-4, with 7 nucleotides matching TRBD1. The V and J ends lost 5 bases and 5 bases, in that order; junction bases with no gene match: 8. The CDR3 contains 15 residues. Germline CDR1 MNHEY, CDR2 SVGAGI.